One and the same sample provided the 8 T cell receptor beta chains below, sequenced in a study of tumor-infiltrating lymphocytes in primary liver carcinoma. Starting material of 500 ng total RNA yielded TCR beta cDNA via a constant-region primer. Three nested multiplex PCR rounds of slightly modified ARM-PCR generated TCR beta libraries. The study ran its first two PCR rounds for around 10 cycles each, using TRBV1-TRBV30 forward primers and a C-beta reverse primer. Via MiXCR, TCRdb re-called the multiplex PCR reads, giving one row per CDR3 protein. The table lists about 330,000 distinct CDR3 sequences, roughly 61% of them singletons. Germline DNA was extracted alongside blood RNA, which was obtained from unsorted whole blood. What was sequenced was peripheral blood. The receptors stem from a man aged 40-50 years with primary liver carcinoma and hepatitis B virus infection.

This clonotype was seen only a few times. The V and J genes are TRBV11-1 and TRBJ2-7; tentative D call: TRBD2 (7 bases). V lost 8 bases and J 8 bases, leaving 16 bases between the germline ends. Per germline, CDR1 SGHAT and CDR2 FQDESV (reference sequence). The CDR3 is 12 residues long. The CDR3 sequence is CASGGRGAQQYF. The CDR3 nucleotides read TGTGCCAGCGGCGGACGGGGGGCGCAGCAGTACTTC.

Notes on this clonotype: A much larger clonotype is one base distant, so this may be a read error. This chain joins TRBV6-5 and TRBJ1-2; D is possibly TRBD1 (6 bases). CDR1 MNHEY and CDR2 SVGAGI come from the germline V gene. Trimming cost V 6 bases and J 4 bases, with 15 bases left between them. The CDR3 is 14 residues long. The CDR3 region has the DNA TGTGCCAGCAGACAGGGACCTCAGAGCTATGGCTACACCTTC. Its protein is CASRQGPQSYGYTF.

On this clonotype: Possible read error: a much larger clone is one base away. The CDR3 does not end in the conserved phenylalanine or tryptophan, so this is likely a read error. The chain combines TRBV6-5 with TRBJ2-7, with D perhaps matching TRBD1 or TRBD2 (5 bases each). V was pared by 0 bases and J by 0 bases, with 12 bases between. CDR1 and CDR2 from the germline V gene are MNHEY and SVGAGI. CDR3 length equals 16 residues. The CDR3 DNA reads TGTGCCAGCAGTTACTCGGAGCCGGGGCTCTCCTACGAGCAGTACTAC. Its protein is CASSYSEPGLSYEQYY.

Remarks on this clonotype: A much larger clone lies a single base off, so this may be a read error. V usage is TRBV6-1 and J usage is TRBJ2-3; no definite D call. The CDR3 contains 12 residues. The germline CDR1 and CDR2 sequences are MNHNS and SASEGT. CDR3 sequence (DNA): TGTGCCAGCAGTGAAAACTTAGATACGCACTATTTT. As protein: CASSENLDTHYF.

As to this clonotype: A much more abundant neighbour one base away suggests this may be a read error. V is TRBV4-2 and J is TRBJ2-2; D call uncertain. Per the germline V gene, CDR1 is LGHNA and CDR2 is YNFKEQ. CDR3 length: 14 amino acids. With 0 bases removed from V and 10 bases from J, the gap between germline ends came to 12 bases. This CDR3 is CASSQDVWPTELFF. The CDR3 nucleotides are TGTGCCAGCAGCCAAGATGTGTGGCCAACGGAGCTGTTTTTT.

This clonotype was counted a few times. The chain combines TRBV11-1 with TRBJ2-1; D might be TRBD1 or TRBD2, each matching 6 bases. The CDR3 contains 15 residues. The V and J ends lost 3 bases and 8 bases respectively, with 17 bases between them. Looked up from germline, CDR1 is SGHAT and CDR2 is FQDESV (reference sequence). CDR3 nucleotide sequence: TGTGCCAGCAGCTTCCGGGGGCGTTCATACGATGAGCAGTTCTTC. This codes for CASSFRGRSYDEQFF.

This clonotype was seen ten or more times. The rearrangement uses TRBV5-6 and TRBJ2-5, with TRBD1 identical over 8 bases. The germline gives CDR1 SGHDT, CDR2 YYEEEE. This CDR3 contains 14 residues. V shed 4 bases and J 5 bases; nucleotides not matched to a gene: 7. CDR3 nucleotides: TGTGCCAGCAGCGGTGGGACAGGTCGGGAGACCCAGTACTTC. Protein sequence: CASSGGTGRETQYF. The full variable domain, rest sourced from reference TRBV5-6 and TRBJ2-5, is DAGVTQSPTHLIKTRGQQVTLRCSPKSGHDTVSWYQQALGQGPQFIFQYYEEEERQRGNFPDRFSGHQFPNYSSELNVNALLLGDSALYLCASSGGTGRETQYFGPGTRLLVL.

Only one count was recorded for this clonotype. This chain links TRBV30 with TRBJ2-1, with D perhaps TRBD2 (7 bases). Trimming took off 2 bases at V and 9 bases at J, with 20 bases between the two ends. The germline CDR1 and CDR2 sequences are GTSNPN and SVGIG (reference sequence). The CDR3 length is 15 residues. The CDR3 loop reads CAWSRGEAGGIEQFF. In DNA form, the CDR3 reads TGTGCCTGGAGTCGGGGGGAAGCCGGGGGCATTGAGCAGTTCTTC.